The 24 T cell receptor beta chains listed next were all sequenced from one sample in a study of blood T cell repertoires in COVID-19. Data came from immunoSEQ multiplex PCR; TCRdb stores just in-frame clones and leaves some out. The sample contains hundreds of thousands of clones, roughly 88% of which appear only once. The sequencing input was peripheral blood. These receptors all stem from a woman in her thirties who had recovered from COVID-19.

The chain uses TRBV18 and TRBJ1-2; 10 bases match TRBD1. The germline gives CDR1 KGHSH, CDR2 LQKENI. The CDR3 totals 15 residues. V shed 3 bases, J shed 2 bases, and the junction held 3 bases outside the gene matches. Written as DNA, the CDR3 is TGTGCCAGCTCACCTGACAGGGGGCAGAACTATGGCTACACCTTC. Its translation is CASSPDRGQNYGYTF.

This clone was seen once. The V gene is TRBV2, the J gene TRBJ2-5; 7 bases agree with TRBD2. The CDR3 runs to 14 residues. Germline V CDR1 and CDR2: SNHLY, FYNNEI. Trimming removed 3 bases from V and 5 bases from J; junction bases left unmatched: 6. DNA for the CDR3: TGTGCCAGCAGTGATACTTGGGGGGGGGAGACCCAGTACTTC. Protein product: CASSDTWGGETQYF.

The chain is built from TRBV14 and TRBJ2-2; 8 bases map to TRBD1. This CDR3 spans 15 amino acids. The trim removed 1 base at V and 7 bases at J, leaving 5 bases unmatched. The germline V gene encodes CDR1 SGHDN and CDR2 FVKESK. The CDR3 nucleotides are TGTGCCAGCAGCCAAGTTTGGACAGGGAGCGGGGAGCTGTTTTTT. This sequence encodes CASSQVWTGSGELFF.

The rearrangement joins TRBV7-2 to TRBJ2-3; the D is unclear. This CDR3 spans 14 amino acids. Trimming cost V 5 bases and J 2 bases, with 11 bases left between them. Germline lookup yields CDR1 SGHTA and CDR2 FQGNSA. CDR3 region: CASSTSNPTDTQYF. The CDR3 DNA follows: TGTGCCAGCAGCACTTCTAATCCCACAGATACGCAGTATTTT.

J is TRBJ2-3 and V is TRBV28; 9 bases map to TRBD2. Germline values: CDR1 MDHEN, CDR2 SYDVKM. The trim removed 10 bases at V and 3 bases at J, leaving 8 bases unmatched. The length of the CDR3 is 14 residues. The CDR3 sequence: CATSRLAETDTQYF. In nucleotides, the CDR3 is TGTGCCACCTCGCGACTAGCGGAAACAGATACGCAGTATTTT.

The CDR3 spells CASSREGLAGSYEQYF. Here the CDR3 DNA reads TGTGCCAGCAGCCGTGAAGGACTAGCGGGGAGCTACGAGCAGTACTTC. The chain links TRBV3-1 (or the pseudogene TRBV3-2) to TRBJ2-7; 12 nucleotides match TRBD2. CDR1 is LGHDT and CDR2 is YNNKEL in the germline V gene (reference sequence). CDR3 length: 16 amino acids. V gave up 4 bases and J gave up 3 bases; unmatched junction bases: 7.

The chain employs TRBV10-1 and TRBJ2-7, with 7 bases lining up with TRBD1. This CDR3 is built from 14 residues. With 5 bases clipped from V and 4 bases from J, the junction kept 8 bases outside the gene matches. Germline V gene sequence: CDR1 WNHNN, CDR2 SYGVQD (reference sequence). The CDR3 region has the DNA TGCGCCAGCAGTTCGGGACAGCCGACTTACGAGCAGTACTTC. Translated, it gives CASSSGQPTYEQYF.

This clone appeared once. V is TRBV5-4 and J is TRBJ1-4, with a weak D call TRBD1 (6 bases). Germline V gene sequence: CDR1 SGHNT, CDR2 YYREEE (reference sequence). V dropped 2 bases and J dropped 2 bases, with 10 bases sitting between them. CDR3 size: 15 residues. The CDR3 DNA is TGTGCCAGCAGCTTCCAAACAGGGACTAATGAAAAACTGTTTTTT. As protein: CASSFQTGTNEKLFF.

The J gene is TRBJ1-5, the V gene TRBV5-1; 9 nucleotides agree with TRBD1. Trimming took 4 bases from V and 7 from J; bases not matched to a gene: 6. The CDR3 loop spans 14 amino acids. Per the germline V gene, CDR1 is SGHRS and CDR2 is YFSETQ. CDR3 protein: CASSPGTGTQPQHF. The CDR3 region has the DNA TGCGCCAGCAGCCCAGGGACAGGGACCCAGCCCCAGCATTTT.

The rearrangement links TRBV4-2 to TRBJ1-2; D not resolved. This CDR3 has 14 residues. Germline V gene lookup returns CDR1 LGHNA and CDR2 YNFKEQ. With 3 bases removed from V and 2 bases from J, the gap between germline ends came to 10 bases. The CDR3 region has the DNA TGTGCCAGCAGCCATCCCAAGCGGAACTATGGCTACACCTTC. It translates to CASSHPKRNYGYTF.

The V gene is TRBV6-2 or TRBV6-3, the J gene TRBJ1-5; D gene uncertain. There are 17 residues in the CDR3. The germline V and J ends were trimmed by 4 bases and 4 bases, with 20 bases remaining between them. Per germline, CDR1 MNHEY and CDR2 SVGEGT. CDR3 sequence: CASSLRRSREQNQPQHF. The CDR3 DNA sequence: TGTGCCAGCAGTTTAAGGCGGAGTAGGGAGCAGAATCAGCCCCAGCATTTT.

The CDR3 DNA reads as TGCGCCAGCCCGCCGAGACAGCGCAAACTAGCCAAAAACATTCAGTACTTC. Encoded protein: CASPPRQRKLAKNIQYF. This rearrangement joins TRBV10-1 to TRBJ2-4; D might be TRBD1 (5 bases). V lost 8 bases and J lost 0, with 20 bases in between. Germline V gene data show CDR1 as WNHNN and CDR2 as SYGVQD (reference sequence). This CDR3 comprises 17 residues.

The CDR3 DNA is TGTGCCAGCAGCCTCCTCTCGACACATCTAAAGACCTCTTACGAGCAGTACTTC. Its protein is CASSLLSTHLKTSYEQYF. This sequence joins TRBV7-8 and TRBJ2-7; D not certain. Germline V CDR1 and CDR2: SGHVS, FQNEAQ. Trimming stripped 5 bases from V and 4 bases from J, with 27 bases between. The length of the CDR3 is 18 residues.

The chain recombines TRBV3-1 (or the pseudogene TRBV3-2) with TRBJ1-6; D ambiguous. Trimming took 0 bases from V and 2 from J, leaving 11 bases between them. This CDR3 is built from 17 residues. CDR1 and CDR2 (germline): LGHDT, YNNKEL (reference sequence). The CDR3 is CASSQETQVTYNSPLHF. DNA for the CDR3: TGTGCCAGCAGCCAAGAGACCCAGGTGACCTATAATTCACCCCTCCACTTT.

This chain connects TRBV10-3 to TRBJ1-5; D is undetermined. The CDR3 contains 16 residues. Between the trimmed V and J ends, which lost 2 bases and 4 bases, there was a span of 15 bases. CDR1 and CDR2 from the germline V gene are ENHRY and SYGVKD. The CDR3 nucleotides are TGTGCCATCAGTGAGGACACGCAGTCCGTAAATCAGCCCCAGCATTTT. This encodes CAISEDTQSVNQPQHF.

This clone appeared once. This chain uses TRBV5-1 with TRBJ1-4, with a tentative D call TRBD1 (6 bases). Germline CDR1 is SGHRS and CDR2 is YFSETQ. V was cut by 4 bases and J by 6 bases, with 19 bases left in between. There are 16 residues in the CDR3. The DNA of the CDR3 is TGCGCCAGCAGCCTCGGGACACCGTTTAAGGATGAAAAACTGTTTTTT. Protein product: CASSLGTPFKDEKLFF.

This chain joins TRBV28 and TRBJ2-2; 9 nucleotides agree with TRBD1. The CDR3 is 20 amino acids. J was trimmed by 2 bases and V by 7 bases; bases with no gene match: 20. Germline loops: CDR1 MDHEN, CDR2 SYDVKM. The chain's CDR3 is CASTHYTRSRDRANTGELFF. The CDR3, as DNA: TGTGCCAGCACCCATTATACCCGGTCGCGGGACAGGGCCAACACCGGGGAGCTGTTTTTT.

In its sample, this clone was seen a few times. Germline is not matched at one junction end, which may reflect a read error. The chain has TRBV3-1 (or the pseudogene TRBV3-2) and TRBJ2-7; tentatively, D is TRBD2 (6 bases). The CDR3 has 13 amino acids. Per germline, CDR1 LGHDT and CDR2 YNNKEL (reference sequence). For the CDR3, the DNA is TGTGCCAGCAGCCAAGTAGGGACGGACTACCACTCTTTC. Translation gives CASSQVGTDYHSF.

The V call is TRBV5-1, the J call TRBJ2-4; D perhaps matches TRBD2 (5 bases). The CDR3 covers 15 residues. In germline, CDR1 is SGHRS, CDR2 YFSETQ. V lost 0 bases and J 3 bases, leaving 10 bases between the germline ends. The CDR3 sequence is CASSLAPGGKNIQYF. The CDR3 coding sequence is TGCGCCAGCAGCTTGGCCCCCGGAGGCAAAAACATTCAGTACTTC. The variable domain in full, completed from reference TRBV5-1 and TRBJ2-4, reads KAGVTQTPRYLIKTRGQQVTLSCSPISGHRSVSWYQQTPGQGLQFLFEYFSETQRNKGNFPGRFSGRQFSNSRSEMNVSTLELGDSALYLCASSLAPGGKNIQYFGAGTRLSVL.

The chain is built from TRBV2 and TRBJ2-3; D is perhaps TRBD2 (5 bases). Germline assignment: CDR1 SNHLY and CDR2 FYNNEI. The CDR3 spans 13 residues. V was cut by 2 bases and J by 4 bases, with 7 bases left in between. CDR3 region: CASSERAADTQYF. DNA for the CDR3: TGTGCCAGCAGTGAAAGAGCGGCAGATACGCAGTATTTT.

The chain recombines TRBV28 with TRBJ2-7; TRBD1 agrees at 8 bases. Germline lookup yields CDR1 MDHEN and CDR2 SYDVKM. The CDR3 contains 15 residues. Germline trimming cut 4 bases from V and 2 bases from J; bases unmatched to any gene: 7. CDR3 residues: CASSSGTGPAYEQYF. For the CDR3, the DNA is TGTGCCAGCAGTTCCGGGACAGGTCCGGCCTACGAGCAGTACTTC.

The chain is built from TRBV2 and TRBJ1-6, with TRBD1 matching 7 bases. Germline V gives CDR1 SNHLY, CDR2 FYNNEI. The ends lost 9 bases at V and 8 bases at J; junction bases unmatched: 4. This CDR3 contains 12 residues. CDR3 sequence reads: CASHRGDSPLHF. CDR3 sequence (DNA): TGTGCCAGTCACAGGGGAGATTCACCCCTCCACTTT. Variable domain in full (rest from reference TRBV2 and TRBJ1-6): EPEVTQTPSHQVTQMGQEVILRCVPISNHLYFYWYRQILGQKVEFLVSFYNNEISEKSEIFDDQFSVERPDGSNFTLKIRSTKLEDSAMYFCASHRGDSPLHFGNGTRLTVT.

This clone occurred once. The CDR3 bases are TGTGCCAGCAGACTAGCGGGGGGCACAGATACGCAGTATTTT. Translated, it gives CASRLAGGTDTQYF. The J gene is TRBJ2-3, the V gene TRBV6-5; TRBD2 aligns across 11 bases. The junction had 0 bases not matched to a gene; V was cut back by 6 bases and J by 1 base. The CDR3 sequence is 14 residues long. Germline lookup yields CDR1 MNHEY and CDR2 SVGAGI.

The V gene is TRBV5-5, the J gene TRBJ2-2; 8 bases are shared with TRBD1. After removal of 4 bases from V and 3 bases from J, the junction contained 5 bases not matched to a gene. Germline assignment: CDR1 SGHKS and CDR2 YYEKEE (reference sequence). The CDR3 is made up of 15 amino acids. The CDR3 is CASSRSGQDTGELFF. The CDR3 nucleotides read TGTGCCAGCAGCCGATCGGGACAGGACACCGGGGAGCTGTTTTTT.